This entry is about one T cell receptor beta chain. The CDR3 is made up of 11 amino acids. The V end was cut by 9 bases, the J end by 3 bases, with 8 bases between. CDR1 SGHTA and CDR2 FQGNSA come from the germline V gene. The data derive from a study of shared T cell receptors in the human thymus. Only in-frame clones appear in the TCRdb table, and some are missing; sequencing was by immunoSEQ multiplex PCR. The sample yields some 400,000 clones, over 90% seen once. The specimen was thymocytes. The TCR was taken from a human donor. This chain links TRBV7-2 with TRBJ1-2, with no clear D. The DNA of the CDR3 is TGTGCCAGTTTAGGACACTATGGCTACACCTTC. The encoded protein is CASLGHYGYTF.